Listed below are T cell receptor beta chains from one sample, sequenced in a study of response to subunit inactivated influenza vaccine. TCRdb itself ran the RT-PCR reads through MiXCR, one entry per CDR3 protein. Of about 700,000 distinct CDR3 sequences listed, approximately 14% are singletons. Material: PBMCs from blood, obtained around 14 days before vaccination. The receptors were sampled from a man in his forties or fifties who received an inactivated influenza vaccine. CDR3s include the opening cysteine and the closing phenylalanine or tryptophan. A D gene is named only where the DNA matches it firmly. Clone sizes are given selectively: once, few, many, or a class where the clone is expanded.

D: TRBD2
V: TRBV30
length: 17
J: TRBJ2-4
size: .
DNA: TGTGCCTGGAGTGCGACGGGGGGGCGCCTAGCCAAAAACATTCAGTACTTC
CDR3: CAWSATGGRLAKNIQYF

D: .
V: TRBV20-1
length: 13
J: TRBJ2-1
size: once
DNA: TGCAGTGCTAGCAGGAGGACCCCCGCTGAGCAGTTCTTC
CDR3: CSASRRTPAEQFF

D: TRBD2
V: TRBV4-3
length: 16
J: TRBJ2-7
size: many
DNA: TGCGCCAGCAGCCAAGCGGGGGGGAAAGGGATCTACGAGCAGTACTTC
CDR3: CASSQAGGKGIYEQYF

D: TRBD1
V: TRBV20-1
length: 14
J: TRBJ2-5
size: .
DNA: TGCAGTGCCAAAAGGGGGCGGCGTGGAGAGACCCAGTACTTC
CDR3: CSAKRGRRGETQYF

D: .
V: TRBV12-3/TRBV12-4
length: 14
J: TRBJ2-2
size: many
DNA: TGTGCCAGCAGTTTAGGGGCGAACACCGGGGAGCTGTTTTTT
CDR3: CASSLGANTGELFF

D: TRBD2
V: TRBV19
length: 16
J: TRBJ2-1
size: .
DNA: TGTGCCAGCCAGGGACTAGCGGGAAGTAACTACAATGAGCAGTTCTTC
CDR3: CASQGLAGSNYNEQFF

D: TRBD1
V: TRBV12-3/TRBV12-4
length: 14
J: TRBJ1-1
size: once
DNA: TGTGCCAGCAGTTTGAGGGGGCAGCACACTGAAGCTTTCTTT
CDR3: CASSLRGQHTEAFF

D: .
V: TRBV9
length: 14
J: TRBJ1-1
size: .
DNA: TGTGCCAGCAGCGCCTTTCAAGGGAGAACTGAAGCTTTCTTT
CDR3: CASSAFQGRTEAFF

D: .
V: TRBV5-6
length: 15
J: TRBJ2-7
size: few
DNA: TGTGCCAGCAGCTTGGGTACAGTTTACTCCTACGAGCAGTACTTC
CDR3: CASSLGTVYSYEQYF

D: .
V: TRBV21-1
length: 12
J: TRBJ1-2
size: few
DNA: TGTGCCAGCAGCAAAGTGGGGCAGGGCTACACCTTC
CDR3: CASSKVGQGYTF

D: TRBD2
V: TRBV7-3
length: 15
J: TRBJ2-1
size: .
DNA: TGTGCCAGCAGCCGACTAGCGGACTCCTACAATGAGCAGTTCTTC
CDR3: CASSRLADSYNEQFF

D: TRBD2
V: TRBV7-9
length: 15
J: TRBJ2-3
size: .
DNA: TGTGCCAGCAGTGGACTAGCTTGGGCCACAGATACGCAGTATTTT
CDR3: CASSGLAWATDTQYF

D: .
V: TRBV4-1
length: 15
J: TRBJ1-2
size: few
DNA: TGCGCCAGCAGCCAATGGTACAAGAAGGACGATGGCTACACCTTC
CDR3: CASSQWYKKDDGYTF